This entry lists 15 T cell receptor beta chains sequenced from one sample in a study of beta chain features in type 1 diabetes. The isolated RNA, all of it, was reverse transcribed, so expressed TCRB transcripts were what got sequenced. Here immunoSEQ multiplex PCR was the method, and the copy in TCRdb shows in-frame clones only, minus some. Of more than 110,000 clones listed, 6.9% were seen once; the top ten hold more than 1.1%. Sequenced sample: central memory CD4+ T cells from blood. The receptors shown here come from a woman aged 30 to 39 in good health.

This clone was counted between two and nine times. This chain links TRBV5-6 with TRBJ2-3; D is possibly TRBD2 (6 bases). The CDR3 has 14 residues. Germline CDR1 SGHDT, CDR2 YYEEEE. V was cut by 4 bases and J by 1 base, with 10 bases left in between. The CDR3 here is CASSPGVGTDTQYF. The CDR3 DNA is TGTGCCAGCAGCCCGGGGGTTGGCACAGATACGCAGTATTTT.

The rearrangement joins TRBV7-9 to TRBJ2-2; possibly TRBD2 for D (5 bases). V was cut by 0 bases and J by 4 bases, with 9 bases left in between. From germline, CDR1 is SEHNR and CDR2 FQNEAQ (reference sequence). The CDR3 is 15 amino acids. Here the CDR3 reads CASSLATRGTGELFF. DNA of the CDR3: TGTGCCAGCAGCTTAGCTACTAGAGGCACCGGGGAGCTGTTTTTT.

This clone was counted a few times. The chain recombines TRBV5-6 with TRBJ2-3, with D perhaps matching TRBD2 (5 bases). Germline V gene data show CDR1 as SGHDT and CDR2 as YYEEEE. This CDR3 is built from 14 residues. Trimming pared 4 bases from V and 6 bases from J, leaving 15 bases between. The CDR3 DNA sequence: TGTGCCAGCAGCGCCCCGGGGTTGAGGGATACGCAGTATTTT. Protein: CASSAPGLRDTQYF.

The table lists this clone with a few counts. The genes are TRBV7-2 and TRBJ2-1; TRBD2 matches 12 bases. V trimming: 5 bases; J trimming: 7 bases; junction bases outside the gene matches: 12. The CDR3 is made up of 17 amino acids. Germline CDR1 and CDR2: SGHTA and FQGNSA. CDR3 DNA sequence: TGTGCCAGCAGCCTATATACGGGACTAGCGGGTTCAAATGAGCAGTTCTTC. This sequence encodes CASSLYTGLAGSNEQFF.

This clone occurred a few times. The chain has TRBV18 and TRBJ1-2; 8 bases map to TRBD1. This CDR3 spans 15 amino acids. CDR1 is KGHSH, CDR2 LQKENI, per germline. V lost 5 bases, J lost 1 base, and 6 bases stayed unmatched. CDR3 amino acids: CASSATGGGNYGYTF. CDR3 sequence (DNA): TGTGCCAGCTCAGCCACAGGGGGAGGTAACTATGGCTACACCTTC.

This clone was counted between two and nine times. This chain joins TRBV19 and TRBJ1-4; the D is unclear. Deletions cut 3 bases from V and 0 bases from J, with 8 bases between. This CDR3 has 15 amino acids. CDR1 is LNHDA, CDR2 SQIVND, per germline (reference sequence). The CDR3 DNA reads TGTGCCAGTAGTATTCAGGCTGCAACTAATGAAAAACTGTTTTTT. It translates to CASSIQAATNEKLFF. The variable domain in full, completed from reference TRBV19 and TRBJ1-4, reads DGGITQSPKYLFRKEGQNVTLSCEQNLNHDAMYWYRQDPGQGLRLIYYSQIVNDFQKGDIAEGYSVSREKKESFPLTVTSAQKNPTAFYLCASSIQAATNEKLFFGSGTQLSVL.

The rearrangement uses TRBV27 and TRBJ2-3; 13 bases match TRBD2. With 8 bases clipped from V and 10 bases from J, the junction kept 6 bases outside the gene matches. Per germline, CDR1 MNHEY and CDR2 SMNVEV (reference sequence). CDR3 length equals 13 residues. The CDR3 sequence: CASGTSGAWAQYF. DNA for the CDR3: TGTGCCAGCGGGACTAGCGGGGCTTGGGCGCAGTATTTT.

V and J are TRBV19 and TRBJ2-7; TRBD2 matches at 7 bases. The V segment lost 6 bases and the J segment 1 base; nucleotides outside the gene matches: 6. CDR1 LNHDA and CDR2 SQIVND come from the germline V gene (reference sequence). The CDR3 spans 14 residues. The CDR3 region has the DNA TGTGCCAGTAGGATTTCGCGGGAGTCCTACGAGCAGTACTTC. Amino acids: CASRISRESYEQYF. Full variable domain (rest looked up from reference TRBV19 and TRBJ2-7): DGGITQSPKYLFRKEGQNVTLSCEQNLNHDAMYWYRQDPGQGLRLIYYSQIVNDFQKGDIAEGYSVSREKKESFPLTVTSAQKNPTAFYLCASRISRESYEQYFGPGTRLTVT.

The rearrangement links TRBV28 to TRBJ2-3; TRBD2 aligns across 10 bases. Losses at the gene ends were 6 bases for V and 4 bases for J; bases not matched to a gene: 16. CDR3 size: 18 residues. The germline gives CDR1 MDHEN, CDR2 SYDVKM. In nucleotides, the CDR3 is TGTGCCAGCAGCCCCGCCCTCCAGGTAGCGGGAGGCGCAGATACGCAGTATTTT. It encodes CASSPALQVAGGADTQYF.

The chain carries TRBV9 and TRBJ2-3, with TRBD2 matching over 10 bases. This CDR3 is built from 16 residues. V dropped 2 bases and J dropped 2; count of bases not matched to a gene: 5. The germline CDR1 and CDR2 sequences are SGDLS and YYNGEE. CDR3 nucleotide sequence: TGTGCCAGCAGCGTTCGAGCGGGAGGGTTCACAGATACGCAGTATTTT. Its protein product is CASSVRAGGFTDTQYF.

This clone was picked up a small number of times. V usage is TRBV5-4 and J usage is TRBJ2-5, with unresolved D. The CDR3 extends over 13 amino acids. The germline V gene encodes CDR1 SGHNT and CDR2 YYREEE (reference sequence). The V end was cut by 2 bases, the J end by 0 bases, with 5 bases between. CDR3 nucleotide sequence: TGTGCCAGCAGCTTACAGTACCAAGAGACCCAGTACTTC. This sequence encodes CASSLQYQETQYF.

This clone has only a few counts. V is TRBV25-1 and J is TRBJ2-2; 9 bases are shared with TRBD2. Germline V gene data show CDR1 as MGHDK and CDR2 as SYGVNS. Trimming at V came to 4 bases and at J to 5 bases, leaving 8 bases not matched to a gene. This CDR3 contains 16 residues. CDR3 sequence reads: CASSALAGVGTGELFF. CDR3 DNA: TGTGCCAGCAGTGCCTTAGCGGGAGTGGGTACCGGGGAGCTGTTTTTT.

The chain combines TRBV5-6 with TRBJ1-4, with TRBD1 matching 8 bases. V was clipped by 5 bases and J by 10 bases; unmatched bases: 4. The CDR3 has 12 amino acids. Germline CDR1 and CDR2: SGHDT and YYEEEE. DNA for the CDR3: TGTGCCAGCAGTTACAGGGGGTCAAAACTGTTTTTT. Its translation is CASSYRGSKLFF.

This clone was recorded at least ten times. The gene calls are TRBV7-2 and TRBJ2-5; weak D call: TRBD2 (6 bases). The CDR3 consists of 15 residues. CDR1 is SGHTA and CDR2 is FQGNSA in the germline V gene. V gave up 5 bases and J gave up 5 bases, with 18 bases separating them. CDR3 in amino acids: CASSPQGLGTETQYF. The CDR3 DNA reads as TGTGCCAGCAGCCCTCAGGGACTGGGAACGGAGACCCAGTACTTC.

V gene TRBV29-1 combines with J gene TRBJ2-1, with TRBD2 as a possible D gene (6 bases). The CDR3 runs 12 residues. The germline V gene encodes CDR1 SQVTM and CDR2 ANQGSEA. The CDR3 coding sequence is TGCAGTTACCGGGACTTCGACAATGAGCAGTTCTTC. The encoded protein is CSYRDFDNEQFF.